This T cell receptor (beta chain) was captured by sequencing in a study of cytomegalovirus exposure and HLA in healthy donors (dated by TCRdb to about 2017). Background for the entire study: The 500 to 800 repertoires of the first cohort and the 120 or so validation repertoires were produced on the same platform, according to a later analysis. The aim of the study was to test whether cataloging public T cell receptors could identify signatures of past pathogen exposure. A separate validation cohort of 90 to 150 different subjects was used in addition to the approximately 640-subject first cohort. High-throughput TCR immunosequencing, statistical association of individual TCRs with disease status, and machine learning were combined to predict cytomegalovirus infection status. What the work shows at the level of the full study, not this receptor alone: The classifier was reported to diagnose cytomegalovirus status with high specificity and sensitivity in both the original and validation cohorts. While some public TCRs were present in many individuals, most TCR sequences turned up only very rarely across donors. The authors suggested that the approach could potentially be generalized to other disease states and immunological phenotypes. A later analysis found that TCRs clustered in the first cohort also tended to co-occur in the 120 validation repertoires, with about 94% of cluster scores above 0. All 120 or so repertoires were used to score co-occurrence in the validation cohort in a later analysis, because that analysis had no HLA typing for the cohort. A few of the identified cytomegalovirus-associated TCR beta chains were confirmed in vitro to be specific for cytomegalovirus antigens. The study listed 150 to 200 TCR beta chains as associated with cytomegalovirus.

Separate from the approximately 700-subject first cohort, the validation cohort of about 110 subjects was the group to which the donors belonged. The library was built by means of the immunoSEQ multiplex PCR assay. In the authors' own workflow: A statistical classification framework was developed to diagnose cytomegalovirus status using the catalog of TCR beta chain sequences. TCRdb stores this immuneACCESS table with in-frame sequences only. Part of the clones is absent; in the studies checked, under half of the shortfall reflects unresolved V genes, and no reason is known for the rest. V and J calls and clone size are as listed in that table; D and trimming were resolved from the DNA. This sample has tens of thousands of clones in its table, and approximately 96% of those were observed once. Jointly, the top ten make up roughly 0.82% of the sample. Points on this clone: The antigen this receptor binds is unknown. The input lacks base qualities; no much larger clone sits a single base away.

Input material: PBMCs. The receptor comes from a man between 18 and 29 years old in good health and CMV-seronegative.

The nucleotide sequence is TGCGCCAGCAGCTTTCTCCCAGGGACTAGCGGTCCCAATGAGCAGTTCTTC. Its amino acids are CASSFLPGTSGPNEQFF. The sequence joins TRBV5-1 to TRBJ2-1; 11 bases in the junction line up with TRBD2. As encoded in the germline V gene, CDR1 is SGHRS while CDR2 is YFSETQ. The CDR3 sequence holds 17 residues, the cysteine and phenylalanine included. The CDR3 DNA has 51 bases and is translated from base 1. V has 2 bases trimmed and J has 6 bases trimmed; junction bases matching no gene number 10. Reference TRBV5-1 and TRBJ2-1 genes cover what lies past the CDR3, so the full variable domain is KAGVTQTPRYLIKTRGQQVTLSCSPISGHRSVSWYQQTPGQGLQFLFEYFSETQRNKGNFPGRFSGRQFSNSRSEMNVSTLELGDSALYLCASSFLPGTSGPNEQFFGPGTRLTVL.